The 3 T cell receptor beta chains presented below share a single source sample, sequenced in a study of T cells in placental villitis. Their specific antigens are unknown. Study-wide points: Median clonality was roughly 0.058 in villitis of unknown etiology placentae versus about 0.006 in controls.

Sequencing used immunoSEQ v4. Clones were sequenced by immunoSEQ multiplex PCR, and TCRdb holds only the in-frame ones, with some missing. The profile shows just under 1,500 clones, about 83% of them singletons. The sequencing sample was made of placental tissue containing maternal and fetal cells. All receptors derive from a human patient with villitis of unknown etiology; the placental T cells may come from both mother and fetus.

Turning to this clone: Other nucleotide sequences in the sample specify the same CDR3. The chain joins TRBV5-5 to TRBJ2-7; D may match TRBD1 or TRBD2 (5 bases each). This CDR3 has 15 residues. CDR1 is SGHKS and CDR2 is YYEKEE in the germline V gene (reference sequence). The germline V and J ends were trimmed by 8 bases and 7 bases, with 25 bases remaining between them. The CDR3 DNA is TGTGCCAGTAGCAGCCCCGGGCAGAGGGGTTGGGAGCAGTACTTC. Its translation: CASSSPGQRGWEQYF.

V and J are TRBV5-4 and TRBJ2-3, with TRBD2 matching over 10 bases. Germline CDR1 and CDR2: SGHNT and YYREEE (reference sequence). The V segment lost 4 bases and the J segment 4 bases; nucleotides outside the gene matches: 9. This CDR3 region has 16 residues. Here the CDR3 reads CASSPTGTSVADTQYF. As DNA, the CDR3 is TGTGCCAGCAGCCCGACCGGGACTAGCGTTGCAGATACGCAGTATTTT.

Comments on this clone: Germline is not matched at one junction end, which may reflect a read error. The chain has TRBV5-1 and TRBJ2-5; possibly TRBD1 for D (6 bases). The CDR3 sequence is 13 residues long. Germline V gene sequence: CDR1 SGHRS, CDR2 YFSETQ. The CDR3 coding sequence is TGCGCCAGCAGCGCAACACAACCGGGACACTCAGACTTC. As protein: CASSATQPGHSDF.